Following are 14 T cell receptor beta chains from one sample sequenced in a study of cytomegalovirus exposure and HLA in healthy donors. 60 Vbeta and 13 Jbeta primers were used in PCR. Data came from immunoSEQ multiplex PCR; TCRdb stores just in-frame clones and leaves some out. Of 110,000 to 150,000 clones in the sample, 82% were seen once. What was sequenced was PBMCs. These receptors were collected from a male donor in good health and CMV-seronegative.

The V gene is TRBV5-1, the J gene TRBJ2-7; D call uncertain. The CDR3 length is 14 residues. The germline gives CDR1 SGHRS, CDR2 YFSETQ. V dropped 0 bases and J dropped 1 base, with 8 bases sitting between them. CDR3 sequence: CASSLAGSSYEQYF. The CDR3 nucleotides read TGCGCCAGCAGCTTGGCCGGTTCATCCTACGAGCAGTACTTC.

The chain uses TRBV6-5 and TRBJ1-2, with a weak D call TRBD1 (5 bases). The germline V gene encodes CDR1 MNHEY and CDR2 SVGAGI. Trimming removed 0 bases from V and 8 bases from J, with 10 bases in between. The CDR3 totals 13 residues. DNA for the CDR3: TGTGCCAGCAGTTACTCCAGGGTGAGGGGCTACACCTTC. Its protein is CASSYSRVRGYTF.

The chain combines TRBV27 with TRBJ2-1; 12 nucleotides match TRBD2. The V gene end was trimmed by 2 bases and the J gene end by 4 bases; junction bases not matched to a gene: 0. Looked up from germline, CDR1 is MNHEY and CDR2 is SMNVEV (reference sequence). CDR3 length equals 15 residues. The CDR3 DNA is TGTGCCAGCAGTTTAGGACTAGCGGGATACAATGAGCAGTTCTTC. Its translation is CASSLGLAGYNEQFF.

This chain joins TRBV28 and TRBJ2-1; 9 bases are shared with TRBD2. V shed 8 bases, J shed 9 bases, and the junction held 11 bases outside the gene matches. CDR1 and CDR2 from the germline V gene are MDHEN and SYDVKM. CDR3 length: 14 amino acids. CDR3 sequence: CASWGRNSGSEQFF. The CDR3 DNA reads TGTGCCAGCTGGGGTCGTAATAGCGGGAGTGAGCAGTTCTTC.

This chain joins TRBV7-9 and TRBJ2-1, with D tentatively TRBD2 (5 bases). There are 14 residues in the CDR3. V was trimmed by 4 bases and J by 1 base, leaving 8 bases between them. Germline V gene data show CDR1 as SEHNR and CDR2 as FQNEAQ (reference sequence). CDR3 DNA sequence: TGTGCCAGCAGCTCCCCGGGATCCTACAATGAGCAGTTCTTC. This sequence encodes CASSSPGSYNEQFF.

Of note for this clone: The identical CDR3 is also encoded by other nucleotide sequences in the sample. The chain combines TRBV19 with TRBJ1-1; D is perhaps TRBD1 (5 bases). The V end lost 3 bases, the J end lost 2 bases, and 13 bases lay between the germline ends. The CDR3 is 15 amino acids. Germline V gene data show CDR1 as LNHDA and CDR2 as SQIVND (reference sequence). The chain's CDR3 is CASSMAGWGNTEAFF. The CDR3 nucleotides read TGTGCCAGTAGTATGGCAGGGTGGGGAAACACTGAAGCTTTCTTT.

This chain links TRBV21-1 with TRBJ2-5; the tabulated D call, TRBD1, remains unverified against the DNA. TRBV21-1 is assigned pseudogene status. CDR3 length: 21 amino acids. As DNA, the CDR3 is TGTGCCAGCAGCAAACCCGTACTCCGCCCGGCCGGGACAGGGGCCCAAGAGACCCAGTACTTC. Translation gives CASSKPVLRPAGTGAQETQYF.

This sequence joins TRBV27 and TRBJ1-5; D is perhaps TRBD1 (5 bases). Trimming shortened V by 5 bases and J by 5 bases, and 16 bases separated the two germline ends. CDR3 length: 15 residues. Per the germline V gene, CDR1 is MNHEY and CDR2 is SMNVEV (reference sequence). CDR3 loop: CASSPQGRGDQPQHF. As DNA, the CDR3 is TGTGCCAGCAGTCCTCAGGGTAGGGGCGATCAGCCCCAGCATTTT.

The chain couples TRBV15 to TRBJ2-1, with 9 nucleotides matching TRBD2. This CDR3 is built from 16 residues. The V gene end was trimmed by 0 bases and the J gene end by 6 bases; junction bases not matched to a gene: 6. The V gene's germline CDR1 is LNHNV and CDR2 YYDKDF (reference sequence). DNA of the CDR3: TGTGCCACCAGCAGAGATACGCGGGGGGGCCCCAATGAGCAGTTCTTC. This encodes CATSRDTRGGPNEQFF.

J is TRBJ1-6 and V is TRBV27, with D hard to call. CDR1 is MNHEY, CDR2 SMNVEV, per germline (reference sequence). CDR3 length: 15 residues. Trimming removed 3 bases at V and 6 bases at J, with 12 bases between. The CDR3, as DNA: TGTGCCAGCAGTTTGGGGAGGACTGGTAATTCACCCCTCCACTTT. Its translation: CASSLGRTGNSPLHF.

This chain joins TRBV5-4 and TRBJ2-5; a possible D gene is TRBD1 (6 bases). The CDR3 contains 14 residues. From germline, CDR1 is SGHNT and CDR2 YYREEE (reference sequence). V was clipped by 4 bases and J by 3 bases, with 13 bases between them. This chain's CDR3 is CASSDFRTEETQYF. CDR3 DNA: TGTGCCAGCAGCGATTTCCGGACAGAAGAGACCCAGTACTTC.

The rearrangement links TRBV5-4 to TRBJ2-5, with 8 positions matching TRBD2. The CDR3 spans 15 residues. In germline, CDR1 is SGHNT, CDR2 YYREEE (reference sequence). V gave up 4 bases and J gave up 4 bases; unmatched junction bases: 9. The CDR3 loop is CASSTGTRRAETQYF. The CDR3 coding sequence is TGTGCCAGCAGCACGGGGACTAGGAGGGCAGAGACCCAGTACTTC.

The chain joins TRBV28 to TRBJ1-2; TRBD1 agrees at 9 bases. The CDR3 sequence is 16 residues long. CDR1 and CDR2 from the germline V gene are MDHEN and SYDVKM. Unmatched junction bases numbered 13, after V lost 8 bases and J lost 3 bases. The CDR3 DNA follows: TGTGCCAGCTTACGGACAGGGGTTCAAACTCACTATGGCTACACCTTC. Amino acid sequence: CASLRTGVQTHYGYTF.

This chain joins TRBV5-1 and TRBJ2-3, with 9 bases aligning to TRBD1. This CDR3 contains 13 residues. The germline V gene encodes CDR1 SGHRS and CDR2 YFSETQ. With V trimmed by 6 bases and J by 3 bases, 2 bases remained unmatched. CDR3 in amino acids: CASNGQGTDTQYF. For the CDR3, the DNA is TGCGCCAGCAACGGACAGGGGACAGATACGCAGTATTTT.